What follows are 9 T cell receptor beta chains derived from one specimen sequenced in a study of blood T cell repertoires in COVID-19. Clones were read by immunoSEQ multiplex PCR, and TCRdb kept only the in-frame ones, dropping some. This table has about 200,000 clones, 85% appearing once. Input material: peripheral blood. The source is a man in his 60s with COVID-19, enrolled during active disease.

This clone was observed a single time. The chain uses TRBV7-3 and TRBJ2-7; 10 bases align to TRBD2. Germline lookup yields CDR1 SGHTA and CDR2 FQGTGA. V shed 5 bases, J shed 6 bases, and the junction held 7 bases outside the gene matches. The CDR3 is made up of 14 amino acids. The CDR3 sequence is CASSPGLALTEQYF. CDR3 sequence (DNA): TGTGCCAGCAGCCCGGGACTAGCGTTAACCGAGCAGTACTTC.

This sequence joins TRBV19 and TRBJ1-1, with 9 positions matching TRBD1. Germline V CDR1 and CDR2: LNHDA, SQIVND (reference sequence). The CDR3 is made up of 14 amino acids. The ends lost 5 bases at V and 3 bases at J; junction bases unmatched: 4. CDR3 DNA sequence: TGTGCCAGTAGTCGGGGACAGGGATACACTGAAGCTTTCTTT. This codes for CASSRGQGYTEAFF.

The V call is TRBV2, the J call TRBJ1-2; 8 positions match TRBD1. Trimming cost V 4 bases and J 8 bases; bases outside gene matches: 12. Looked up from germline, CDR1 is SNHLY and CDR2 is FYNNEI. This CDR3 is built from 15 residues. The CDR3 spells CASSVPGETGEGYTF. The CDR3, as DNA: TGTGCCAGCAGTGTCCCCGGGGAGACAGGGGAAGGCTACACCTTC.

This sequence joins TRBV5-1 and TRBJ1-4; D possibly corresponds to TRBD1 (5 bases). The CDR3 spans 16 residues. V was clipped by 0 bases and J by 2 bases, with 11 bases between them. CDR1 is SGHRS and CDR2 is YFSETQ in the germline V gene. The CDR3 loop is CASSLVPGRTNEKLFF. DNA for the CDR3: TGCGCCAGCAGCTTGGTTCCAGGGAGGACTAATGAAAAACTGTTTTTT.

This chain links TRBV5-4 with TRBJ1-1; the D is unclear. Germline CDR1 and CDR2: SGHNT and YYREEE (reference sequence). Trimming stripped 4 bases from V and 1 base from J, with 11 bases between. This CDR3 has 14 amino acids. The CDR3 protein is CASSRVPGNTEAFF. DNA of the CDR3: TGTGCCAGCAGCCGAGTCCCAGGGAACACTGAAGCTTTCTTT. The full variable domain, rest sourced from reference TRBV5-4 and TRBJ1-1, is ETGVTQSPTHLIKTRGQQVTLRCSSQSGHNTVSWYQQALGQGPQFIFQYYREEENGRGNFPPRFSGLQFPNYSSELNVNALELDDSALYLCASSRVPGNTEAFFGQGTRLTVV.

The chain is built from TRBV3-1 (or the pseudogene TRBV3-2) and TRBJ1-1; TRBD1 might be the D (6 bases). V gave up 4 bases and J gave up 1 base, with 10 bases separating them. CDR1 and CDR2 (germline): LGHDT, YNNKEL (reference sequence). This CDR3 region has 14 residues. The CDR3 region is CASSPRGSNTEAFF. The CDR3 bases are TGTGCCAGCAGCCCCAGGGGTTCGAACACTGAAGCTTTCTTT.

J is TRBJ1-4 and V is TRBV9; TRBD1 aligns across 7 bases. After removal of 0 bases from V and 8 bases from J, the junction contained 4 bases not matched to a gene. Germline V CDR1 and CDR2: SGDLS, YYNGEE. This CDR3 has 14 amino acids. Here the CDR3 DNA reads TGTGCCAGCAGCGTAGGACAGGGTCGAGAAAAACTGTTTTTT. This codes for CASSVGQGREKLFF. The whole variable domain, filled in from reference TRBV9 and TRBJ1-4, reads DSGVTQTPKHLITATGQRVTLRCSPRSGDLSVYWYQQSLDQGLQFLIQYYNGEERAKGNILERFSAQQFPDLHSELNLSSLELGDSALYFCASSVGQGREKLFFGSGTQLSVL.

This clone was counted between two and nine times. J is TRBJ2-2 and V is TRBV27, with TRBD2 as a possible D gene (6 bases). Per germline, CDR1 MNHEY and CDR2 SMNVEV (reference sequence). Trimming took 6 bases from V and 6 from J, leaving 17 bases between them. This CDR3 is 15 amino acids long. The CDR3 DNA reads TGTGCCAGCAGGGTTGGAGGGTGGACCGCCGGGGAGCTGTTTTTT. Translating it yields CASRVGGWTAGELFF.

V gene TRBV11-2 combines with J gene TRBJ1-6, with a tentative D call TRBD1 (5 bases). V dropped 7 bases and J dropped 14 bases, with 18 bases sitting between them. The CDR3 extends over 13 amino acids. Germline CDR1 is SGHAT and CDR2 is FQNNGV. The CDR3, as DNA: TGTGCCAGCACCAGTCGGGCTGGGGGGGCCCTCCACTTT. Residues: CASTSRAGGALHF. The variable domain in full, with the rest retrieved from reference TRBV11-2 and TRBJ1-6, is EAGVAQSPRYKIIEKRQSVAFWCNPISGHATLYWYQQILGQGPKLLIQFQNNGVVDDSQLPKDRFSAERLKGVDSTLKIQPAKLEDSAVYLCASTSRAGGALHFGNGTRLTVT.